Shown below are 8 T cell receptor beta chains from a single sample sequenced in a study of T and B cells in COVID-19 patients (TCRdb year 2020). TRB repertoires were amplified using about 240-550 ng of genomic DNA isolated from blood. For sequencing, an Illumina MiSeq was employed. Multiplex PCR with BIOMED2 TRB-A/B primer pools was used to amplify the TRB rearrangements. TCRdb reran the public reads through fastp at Q25 and MiXCR, keeping productive beta chains. Here each entry gathers all rows of one CDR3 protein and keeps the most common genes and DNA. The sample table contains approximately 8,000 distinct CDR3 sequences; only one count was recorded for about 23% of them. The ten largest make up 5% to 7% of the sample. The material sequenced was blood. These receptors all come from a human donor who had recovered from COVID-19.

By sample share, this clonotype is medium-sized. V is TRBV19 and J is TRBJ2-7; tentative D call: TRBD2 (5 bases). CDR3 size: 13 residues. Germline V gene lookup returns CDR1 LNHDA and CDR2 SQIVND (reference sequence). Trimming took off 6 bases at V and 2 bases at J, with 11 bases between the two ends. The CDR3 reads CASSNGLTYEQYF. The CDR3 DNA sequence: TGTGCCAGTAGCAATGGACTGACCTACGAGCAGTACTTC.

The V and J genes are TRBV7-4 and TRBJ1-2, with no clear D. The CDR3 consists of 14 residues. V shed 6 bases and J shed 2 bases, with 13 bases lying between them. Germline V lookup: CDR1 SGHVT, CDR2 SQSDAQ. The CDR3 sequence is CASSFASGNYGYTF. The CDR3 DNA reads TGTGCCAGCAGTTTTGCTTCAGGAAACTATGGCTACACCTTC.

This clonotype showed up just a few times. The chain recombines TRBV6-2 or TRBV6-3 with TRBJ2-7, with D possibly TRBD1 on 7 matching bases. The ends were cut back, 6 bases at V and 4 bases at J, with 10 bases in the middle. This CDR3 comprises 12 residues. CDR1 MNHEY and CDR2 SVGEGT come from the germline V gene. This CDR3 is CASRTGRYEQYF. DNA for the CDR3: TGTGCCAGCAGGACAGGGAGGTACGAGCAGTACTTC.

Relative to its sample, this clonotype is medium-sized. The V gene is TRBV27, the J gene TRBJ2-7, with 8 bases fitting TRBD2. V was pared by 8 bases and J by 9 bases, with 15 bases of the junction left unmatched. Germline CDR1 and CDR2: MNHEY and SMNVEV (reference sequence). The CDR3 loop spans 14 amino acids. CDR3 amino acids: CASCVPAGASGQYF. CDR3 DNA: TGTGCCAGCTGCGTGCCAGCGGGAGCCTCAGGGCAGTACTTC.

This chain joins TRBV14 and TRBJ2-7; TRBD2 might be the D (6 bases). The germline gives CDR1 SGHDN, CDR2 FVKESK. The V end was cut by 5 bases, the J end by 0 bases, with 8 bases between. CDR3 length: 13 amino acids. CDR3 loop: CASSERVSYEQYF. The CDR3 DNA reads as TGTGCCAGCAGCGAGCGGGTCTCCTACGAGCAGTACTTC.

The chain links TRBV18 to TRBJ1-5; D not certain. The CDR3 extends over 15 amino acids. V was pared by 4 bases and J by 0 bases, with 10 bases between. The germline V gene has CDR1 KGHSH and CDR2 LQKENI. The CDR3 is CASSLTGVSNQPQHF. As DNA, the CDR3 is TGTGCCAGCTCACTTACTGGAGTTAGCAATCAGCCCCAGCATTTT. The whole variable domain, remainder taken from reference TRBV18 and TRBJ1-5, is NAGVMQNPRHLVRRRGQEARLRCSPMKGHSHVYWYRQLPEEGLKFMVYLQKENIIDESGMPKERFSAEFPKEGPSILRIQQVVRGDSAAYFCASSLTGVSNQPQHFGDGTRLSIL.

The genes are TRBV6-5 and TRBJ2-4, with D perhaps TRBD1 (6 bases). Germline loops: CDR1 MNHEY, CDR2 SVGAGI. V lost 6 bases and J lost 15, with 12 bases in between. This CDR3 comprises 10 residues. The CDR3 DNA is TGTGCCAGCAGCCCGGACAGTGGGTACTTC. Translation: CASSPDSGYF.

The chain joins TRBV20-1 to TRBJ2-7; 9 bases are shared with TRBD1. The CDR3 consists of 14 residues. The V gene's germline CDR1 is DFQATT and CDR2 SNEGSKA (reference sequence). After removal of 6 bases from V and 3 bases from J, the junction contained 9 bases not matched to a gene. In DNA, the CDR3 is TGCAGTGCCGCCGGGGAGACAGGGGGCTACGAGCAGTACTTC. Its protein product is CSAAGETGGYEQYF.